This record covers a single T cell receptor beta chain. A few counts support this clonotype. What this receptor recognizes is not known. The input lacks base qualities; no much larger clone sits a single base away. Preparation of the library involved 5' RACE. Sequencing was performed on an Illumina HiSeq 2500. A second PCR of roughly 7 to 11 cycles was performed with a sample-barcoded 5' primer and a J-beta primer mix. A unique molecular identifier was introduced onto each TCR beta cDNA molecule by a template-switch 5' adaptor carrying 12 random nucleotides. At least 2.5 million CDR3-containing paired-end reads were obtained from each sample. First-strand cDNA was synthesized from all RNA with the Mint cDNA synthesis kit, primed by a TRBC-specific oligonucleotide. All cDNA was treated with uracil-DNA glycosylase and then went through a first 18-cycle PCR with the universal primers M1SS and BC2_uni_R. The study's processing was this. For normalization, 1 million high-quality reads, each with a distinct molecular identifier, were randomly selected from each sample. Reads with shared molecular identifiers were discarded instead of being binned into consensus sequences. MiTCR, run with a Q25 quality threshold and the strictest error-elimination algorithm, handled CDR3 identification, clonotype clustering and error correction. A nonparametric unseen species model using Euler transformation provided a lower-bound estimate of total TCR beta diversity. Clones were called with MiXCR by TCRdb after fastp trimmed the public reads at Q25, and only in-frame beta chains were retained. A single entry per CDR3 protein holds the most common genes and DNA from its merged rows. The V and J calls and clone size come from TCRdb's table, not from the authors' own analysis. Here the sample has hundreds of thousands of distinct CDR3 sequences; around 48% occur a single time. 13% of the sample is taken by the ten largest.

The CDR3 measures 15 amino acids from cysteine to phenylalanine. Solely the CDR3 DNA is kept, with 45 bases framed from the first base. The junction shows trimming of 7 bases on V and 3 bases on J, plus 17 bases between the germline ends. CDR1 and CDR2 are drawn from the germline V gene: ENHRY, SYGVKD. Donors were 35 to 40 systemically healthy Caucasian individuals from Russia aged 6 to 90 years. Each donor gave 9.5 to 10 milliliters of peripheral blood, drawn into EDTA-treated Vacutainer tubes. Ficoll-Paque density-gradient centrifugation was used to isolate PBMCs, with at least 7 million per sample. Trizol reagent was used to extract total RNA from the PBMCs, yielding at least 5.5 micrograms per sample. For every donor, flow cytometry on a PBMC aliquot measured the percentage of naive CD45RAhigh/CD27high T cells. The data were taken from a study of blood T cells in healthy people across ages (dated by TCRdb to the mid-2010s). Turning to the overall study: Template switching captured roughly one uniquely barcoded TCR beta cDNA molecule per two T cells in model experiments. The study analyzed two additional independent replicas of 1 million unique cDNA reads from the same blood draw for two donors, one aged 18 to 29 and one aged 80 or older. To avoid experimental bias, donors of different ages were randomly spread across the sequencing lanes. The donors were divided into four age groups: young (average around 16 years), middle-aged (almost 40), aged (around 59) and long-lived (roughly 86). Using deep sequencing normalized with unique cDNA molecular identifiers, the study measured how TCR beta repertoire diversity changes with age.

What the work shows at the level of the full study, not this receptor alone: Because profiling used bulk unsorted PBMCs, naive and antigen-experienced compartments could not be compared conclusively. Estimates of total diversity based on one million sequenced T cells were regarded as lower bounds and as underestimates. As age increased, observed TCR beta diversity per million T cells dropped in a roughly linear way, and a significant reduction was already evident by age around 41. Donor CMV infection status was unknown, potentially confounding age-related changes in expanded clonotypes. A strong correlation was found between observed TCR beta diversity and the percentage of naive T cells measured by flow cytometry. Compared with the aged group, the long-lived group had more naive CD4+ T cells, fewer expanded clones and increased TCR diversity, a pattern suggesting age selection.

This sequence originates from a man aged 25-45 years in good health. The chain joins TRBV10-3 to TRBJ2-3; a tentative D match to TRBD2 spans 6 bases. The sequenced sample was blood. CDR3 sequence: CAIKGSGGETDTQYF. The DNA is TGTGCCATCAAAGGCTCCGGCGGGGAGACAGATACGCAGTATTTT.